A single sample is the source of the 29 T cell receptor beta chains below, sequenced in a study of monozygotic twins with inflammatory bowel disease. TCRdb processed the 5' RACE reads again and assigns one entry to each CDR3 protein, with no DNA. Seen in this sample are approximately 210,000 distinct CDR3 sequences; the ten most common clones hold roughly 8%. Sequenced: blood. Receptor source: a human donor with ulcerative colitis or Crohn's disease, or a healthy co-twin of an affected twin (not recorded which).

The chain joins TRBV5-6 to TRBJ1-1; TCRdb proposes TRBD1, but this gene call is untestable without DNA. The germline gives CDR1 SGHDT, CDR2 YYEEEE. The CDR3 runs 12 residues. CDR3 loop: CASRGVHTEVFF.

The rearrangement links TRBV5-1 to TRBJ1-1; as DNA is missing, the TRBD1 call by TCRdb cannot be tested. Germline V gene sequence: CDR1 SGHRS, CDR2 YFSETQ. CDR3 length equals 14 residues. The CDR3 sequence is CASSPGPPNTEAFF. Full variable domain (remainder filled in from reference TRBV5-1 and TRBJ1-1): KAGVTQTPRYLIKTRGQQVTLSCSPISGHRSVSWYQQTPGQGLQFLFEYFSETQRNKGNFPGRFSGRQFSNSRSEMNVSTLELGDSALYLCASSPGPPNTEAFFGQGTRLTVV.

The genes are TRBV7-9 and TRBJ2-2; TCRdb calls TRBD2, which cannot be checked without DNA. This CDR3 is built from 17 residues. Germline CDR1 reads SEHNR; CDR2 reads FQNEAQ (reference sequence). CDR3 loop: CASSPREGTSNTGELFF.

The rearrangement joins TRBV6-5 to TRBJ2-2; lacking DNA, the TRBD1 call made by TCRdb goes unchecked. CDR3 size: 15 residues. CDR1 and CDR2 from the germline V gene are MNHEY and SVGAGI. The CDR3 sequence is CASSYGAGYTGELFF.

CDR3 loop: CATSPGLAGATNTGELFF. V gene TRBV19 combines with J gene TRBJ2-2; TCRdb calls TRBD2, which cannot be checked without DNA. In germline, CDR1 is LNHDA, CDR2 SQIVND (reference sequence). This CDR3 comprises 18 residues.

The chain combines TRBV5-6 with TRBJ1-5. Germline CDR1 is SGHDT and CDR2 is YYEEEE. This CDR3 is built from 14 residues. The CDR3 here is CASSSRHFNQPQHF.

The V gene is TRBV7-6, the J gene TRBJ1-3. Germline V CDR1 and CDR2: SGHVS, FNYEAQ. The CDR3 extends over 17 amino acids. This CDR3 reads CASSLPGAGSAGNTIYF.

The chain carries TRBV7-2 and TRBJ2-1; without DNA, the TCRdb call of TRBD2 cannot be checked. The CDR3 runs to 17 residues. Germline lookup yields CDR1 SGHTA and CDR2 FQGNSA. CDR3 loop: CASSLAMGGGGRNEQFF.

CDR3 in amino acids: CASSPRTSGGTDTQYF. V gene TRBV5-1 combines with J gene TRBJ2-3; TCRdb outputs TRBD2, but without DNA this stays unchecked. The CDR3 consists of 16 residues. Germline CDR1 is SGHRS and CDR2 is YFSETQ.

The chain recombines TRBV20-1 with TRBJ2-2; TCRdb gives TRBD1 as the D gene, but with no DNA this cannot be confirmed. Per the germline V gene, CDR1 is DFQATT and CDR2 is SNEGSKA (reference sequence). CDR3 size: 16 residues. The CDR3 here is CSARPPGTANTGELFF.

V usage is TRBV29-1 and J usage is TRBJ1-1. The CDR3 runs 14 residues. Looked up from germline, CDR1 is SQVTM and CDR2 is ANQGSEA. The chain's CDR3 is CSVAYYSPHTEAFF. Full variable domain (outside the CDR3, taken from reference TRBV29-1 and TRBJ1-1): SAVISQKPSRDICQRGTSLTIQCQVDSQVTMMFWYRQQPGQSLTLIATANQGSEATYESGFVIDKFPISRPNLTFSTLTVSNMSPEDSSIYLCSVAYYSPHTEAFFGQGTRLTVV.

The chain links TRBV7-2 to TRBJ2-3. Germline V gene lookup returns CDR1 SGHTA and CDR2 FQGNSA. The CDR3 loop spans 16 amino acids. CDR3 sequence: CASSLLYAVSTDTQYF.

This chain connects TRBV5-1 to TRBJ2-7; TCRdb reports TRBD2, a call that lacks DNA to check it against. Germline values: CDR1 SGHRS, CDR2 YFSETQ. This CDR3 comprises 14 residues. This CDR3 is CASSSTSGVYEQYF.

The rearrangement uses TRBV28 and TRBJ2-7. Germline V gene lookup returns CDR1 MDHEN and CDR2 SYDVKM. CDR3 size: 12 residues. This CDR3 reads CASRTQLGEQYF.

This chain uses TRBV6-1 with TRBJ2-5; as DNA is missing, the TRBD1 call by TCRdb cannot be tested. The CDR3 is made up of 14 amino acids. The germline CDR1 and CDR2 sequences are MNHNS and SASEGT. The CDR3 sequence: CASSGWTVQETQYF.

The chain is built from TRBV12-5 and TRBJ1-4. The CDR3 totals 16 residues. From germline, CDR1 is LGHNT and CDR2 FRNRAP. This CDR3 is CASGLGTVTPNEKLFF. The variable domain in full, completed from reference TRBV12-5 and TRBJ1-4, reads DARVTQTPRHKVTEMGQEVTMRCQPILGHNTVFWYRQTMMQGLELLAYFRNRAPLDDSGMPKDRFSAEMPDATLATLKIQPSEPRDSAVYFCASGLGTVTPNEKLFFGSGTQLSVL.

The chain has TRBV12-3 or TRBV12-4 and TRBJ2-3; TCRdb outputs TRBD1, but without DNA this stays unchecked. CDR3 length equals 16 residues. CDR3 sequence: CATRKRTGSGTDTQYF.

The chain has TRBV2 and TRBJ2-5; TCRdb names TRBD1, which stays unverified in the absence of DNA. This CDR3 is 16 amino acids long. CDR1 is SNHLY, CDR2 FYNNEI, per germline. Here the CDR3 reads CASSDIRTAAEETQYF.

The CDR3 reads CASSLARTGSYNEQFF. The J gene is TRBJ2-1, the V gene TRBV5-1; TCRdb calls TRBD1, which cannot be checked without DNA. The germline V gene encodes CDR1 SGHRS and CDR2 YFSETQ. The CDR3 extends over 16 amino acids.

The chain has TRBV7-3 and TRBJ2-1. Per the germline V gene, CDR1 is SGHTA and CDR2 is FQGTGA. CDR3 length: 13 residues. CDR3 in amino acids: CASSLMGYNEQFF.

V usage is TRBV7-3 and J usage is TRBJ2-1; TCRdb's D call, TRBD1, is unchecked because there is no DNA. The CDR3 extends over 19 amino acids. Germline V gene lookup returns CDR1 SGHTA and CDR2 FQGTGA. The CDR3 region is CASSTPGSNYSSSYNEQFF.

The rearrangement links TRBV6-2 or TRBV6-3 to TRBJ2-6; there is no DNA to check the TCRdb D call of TRBD1. The CDR3 runs 22 residues. Germline CDR1 reads MNHEY; CDR2 reads SVGEGT. CDR3 sequence: CASSYKRGSGAILDSGANVLTF.

J is TRBJ2-1 and V is TRBV29-1. Germline CDR1 SQVTM, CDR2 ANQGSEA. This CDR3 is 12 amino acids long. CDR3 loop: CSVPHYQYEQFF.

The chain carries TRBV28 and TRBJ1-1; TCRdb outputs TRBD1, but without DNA this stays unchecked. There are 15 residues in the CDR3. Germline V lookup: CDR1 MDHEN, CDR2 SYDVKM. CDR3 sequence reads: CASSLAGTVNTEASF.

This sequence joins TRBV4-1 and TRBJ2-7; the TCRdb call, TRBD1, lacks DNA for checking. The CDR3 contains 13 residues. The germline gives CDR1 MGHRA, CDR2 YSYEKL. The CDR3 is CASSRTADYEQYF.

J is TRBJ1-2 and V is TRBV5-1. The CDR3 covers 16 residues. Germline loops: CDR1 SGHRS, CDR2 YFSETQ. The CDR3 reads CASSSGGLDTSPGYTF.

The chain joins TRBV25-1 to TRBJ2-6; checking the TCRdb D call of TRBD1 is not possible without DNA. The CDR3 totals 14 residues. The germline CDR1 and CDR2 sequences are MGHDK and SYGVNS. The CDR3 is CASSVGAGANVLTF. Complete variable domain (other parts from reference TRBV25-1 and TRBJ2-6): EADIYQTPRYLVIGTGKKITLECSQTMGHDKMYWYQQDPGMELHLIHYSYGVNSTEKGDLSSESTVSRIRTEHFPLTLESARPSHTSQYLCASSVGAGANVLTFGAGSRLTVL.

The chain recombines TRBV20-1 with TRBJ2-2; no DNA is available, so the TRBD1 call from TCRdb remains unchecked. The CDR3 loop spans 15 amino acids. Germline values: CDR1 DFQATT, CDR2 SNEGSKA (reference sequence). The CDR3 protein is CSASAGTAFTGELFF.

The chain joins TRBV18 to TRBJ1-1; the D call of TRBD1 rests on TCRdb alone, since no DNA is present to check it. There are 16 residues in the CDR3. Per the germline V gene, CDR1 is KGHSH and CDR2 is LQKENI. The CDR3 loop is CASSPLPGQGGTEAFF.